Detailed here is one TCR beta chain. Its antigen target is currently unknown. No per-base quality is available; no much larger clone lies one base away. Based on the germline V gene, the CDR1 and CDR2 sequences are MDHEN and SYDVKM. Trimming removed 8 bases from V and 0 bases from J, leaving 11 bases between the germline ends. The cysteine opens and the phenylalanine closes a CDR3 of 14 amino acids. The CDR3 DNA has 42 bases and is translated from base 1. Each collaborating institution followed its own protocols to collect whole blood in K2EDTA tubes. For TCRbeta analysis, collaborators shipped samples in one of three forms: frozen whole blood, isolated PBMCs, or DNA extracted from either of those sample types. This entry comes from a study of blood T cell repertoires in COVID-19 (dated by TCRdb to 2020 to 2021). Background for the entire study: Samples covering the acute and convalescent phases of COVID-19 were provided by collaborators in the United States, Italy and Spain. The material from the prospective study consisted of cDNA or gDNA derived from T cells, B-cell-depleted T cells, or PBMCs. The dataset comprised deeply sampled blood TCRbeta repertoires from subjects exposed to, actively infected with, or recovered from COVID-19. The repertoires were released in a freely available public database meant as a resource for research on the immune response to SARS-CoV-2. The samples were drawn from two sources: the first 160 participants of the ongoing ImmuneRACE study, and 1,000 to 1,500 subjects contributed by 6 global collaborators. Nearly every sample came with metadata listing a de-identified subject ID, COVID-19 status, age in years and sex. Where HLA class I and class II types were available, the types were taken from metadata supplied by the sample provider, not from assay-based typing.

Overall results and qualifications from the work: The quantity of clinical and demographic metadata differed by source and by participant and was supplied without curation.

TCRbeta CDR3 regions were amplified from genomic DNA using the immunoSEQ Assay, a bias-controlled multiplex PCR. Turning to the authors' computational methods: Nucleated cell counts per sample were estimated from amplification of reference gene primers within the assay. Sequence reads were collapsed and filtered to measure the absolute abundance of every unique TCRbeta CDR3 rearrangement. For each sample, productive Simpson clonality was calculated by taking the square root of Simpson's diversity index across productive rearrangements. TCRdb took this table from immuneACCESS and kept in-frame rearrangements with V and J called. Such tables lack part of the clones; where checked against another copy, unresolved V genes explain under half of the gap, and the rest is unexplained. V and J calls and clone size follow that table, whereas D and trimming were derived from the DNA. Here the sample has about 100,000 clones; just over 85% occur a single time. The ten most abundant clones make up roughly 4.7% of the sample.

Sequencing was done on a sample of peripheral blood. The V and J segments used are TRBV28 and TRBJ1-3; a confident D gene designation cannot be given. The sequence derives from a human donor in a cohort sampled during active COVID-19. The CDR3 in this case is CASPSRGSGNTIYF. The DNA sequence is given as TGTGCCAGCCCATCGCGTGGCTCTGGAAACACCATATATTTT.